This T cell receptor (beta chain) was sequenced for a study of blood T cell repertoires in COVID-19. About the research overall: Samples taken during acute and convalescent COVID-19 were collected in the United States, Italy and Spain.

The CDR3 length is 14 residues. V was shortened by 3 bases and J by 6 bases, with 14 bases between the two germline ends. The V gene's germline CDR1 is MNHEY and CDR2 SMNVEV (reference sequence). Some clones are missing from TCRdb's copy, which holds only in-frame ones; the method was immunoSEQ multiplex PCR. The repertoire holds about 260,000 clones, approximately 90% seen once, with around 2.8% in the top ten. The sequence derives from a man between 35 and 55 years old who had been exposed to COVID-19. V and J are TRBV27 and TRBJ1-2; weak D call: TRBD1 (5 bases). Sequenced: PBMCs or T cells enriched from blood (not recorded which). In nucleotides, the CDR3 is TGTGCCAGCAGTTTGTCGCAGGGTACGCATGGCTACACCTTC. Translated, it gives CASSLSQGTHGYTF.